A single sample gave rise to the 6 T cell receptor beta chains below, sequenced in a study of T cell responses to AZD1222 COVID-19 vaccine (dated by TCRdb to about 2021). The receptor library was made with the immunoSEQ multiplex PCR assay. As stored in TCRdb, this immuneACCESS dataset retains in-frame rearrangements with V and J assigned. A fraction of the clones does not appear; measured against another copy, unresolved V genes explain less than half of the discrepancy, and the remainder lacks a known reason. This sample holds 250,000 to 300,000 clones; 90% to 95% were observed only once. Jointly, the top ten make up 0.55% of the sample. This specimen's time point label, per the study, means: about 28 days (+/-7) after the second vaccine dose. The input for sequencing was peripheral blood, taken 28 days after the second AZD1222 dose. The receptors here all came from an adult who received the AZD1222 COVID-19 vaccine.

CDR3 region: CASTPGQAHGYTF. The CDR3 region has the DNA TGTGCCAGTACACCGGGACAGGCGCATGGCTACACCTTC. The V and J genes are TRBV2 and TRBJ1-2; 8 bases align to TRBD1. Per germline, CDR1 SNHLY and CDR2 FYNNEI. The CDR3 covers 13 residues. V was pared by 9 bases and J by 6 bases, with 9 bases of the junction left unmatched.

This clone was seen only a few times. The V gene is TRBV19, the J gene TRBJ2-6, with D unclear. CDR1 is LNHDA, CDR2 SQIVND, per germline (reference sequence). The CDR3 is made up of 15 amino acids. Trimming removed 0 bases from V and 4 bases from J, with 7 bases in between. The CDR3 nucleotides read TGTGCCAGTAGTATAGACGAGGCAGGGGCCAACGTCCTGACTTTC. Encoded protein: CASSIDEAGANVLTF.

The CDR3 sequence is CASSNWRGDYEQYF. For the CDR3, the DNA is TGTGCCAGTAGTAATTGGCGGGGGGACTACGAGCAGTACTTC. The chain is built from TRBV19 and TRBJ2-7, with TRBD2 identical over 8 bases. Germline assignment: CDR1 LNHDA and CDR2 SQIVND (reference sequence). The CDR3 is made up of 14 amino acids. Trimming removed 4 bases from V and 3 bases from J; junction bases left unmatched: 5.

The J gene is TRBJ1-1, the V gene TRBV3-1 (or the pseudogene TRBV3-2); no clear D. Looked up from germline, CDR1 is LGHDT and CDR2 is YNNKEL (reference sequence). V was clipped by 0 bases and J by 10 bases, with 6 bases between them. The CDR3 covers 11 residues. CDR3 DNA sequence: TGTGCCAGCAGCCAAGATTCCCGAGCTTTCTTT. Translating gives CASSQDSRAFF.

The chain links TRBV10-2 to TRBJ1-5, with 7 positions matching TRBD1. This CDR3 is 16 amino acids long. The V gene end was trimmed by 6 bases and the J gene end by 0 bases; junction bases not matched to a gene: 8. The germline gives CDR1 WSHSY, CDR2 SAAADI. CDR3 sequence (DNA): TGCGCCAGCAGCCCACAGGGGATTTATAGCAATCAGCCCCAGCATTTT. It is translated as CASSPQGIYSNQPQHF.

This chain joins TRBV11-2 and TRBJ1-3; D ambiguous. Trimming took off 8 bases at V and 2 bases at J, with 22 bases between the two ends. Germline V lookup: CDR1 SGHAT, CDR2 FQNNGV. This CDR3 has 17 amino acids. CDR3 residues: CASGRSPLHSPGNTIYF. In nucleotides, the CDR3 is TGTGCCAGCGGCCGGTCCCCATTGCACTCCCCTGGAAACACCATATATTTT. Variable domain in full (rest from reference TRBV11-2 and TRBJ1-3): EAGVAQSPRYKIIEKRQSVAFWCNPISGHATLYWYQQILGQGPKLLIQFQNNGVVDDSQLPKDRFSAERLKGVDSTLKIQPAKLEDSAVYLCASGRSPLHSPGNTIYFGEGSWLTVV.